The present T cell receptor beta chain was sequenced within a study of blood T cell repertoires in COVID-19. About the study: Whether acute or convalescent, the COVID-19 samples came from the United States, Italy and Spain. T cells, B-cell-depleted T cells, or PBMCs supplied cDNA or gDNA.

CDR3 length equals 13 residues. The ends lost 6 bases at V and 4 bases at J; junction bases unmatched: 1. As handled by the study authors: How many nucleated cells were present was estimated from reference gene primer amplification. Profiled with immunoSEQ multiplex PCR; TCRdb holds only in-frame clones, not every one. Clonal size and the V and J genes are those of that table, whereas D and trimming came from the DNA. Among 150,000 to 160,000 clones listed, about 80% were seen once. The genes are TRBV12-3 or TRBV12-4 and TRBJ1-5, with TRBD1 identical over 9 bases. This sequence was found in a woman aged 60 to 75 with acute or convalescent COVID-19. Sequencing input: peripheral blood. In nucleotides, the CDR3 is TGTGCCAGCAGCGGGACAGGGAATCAGCCCCAGCATTTT. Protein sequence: CASSGTGNQPQHF.